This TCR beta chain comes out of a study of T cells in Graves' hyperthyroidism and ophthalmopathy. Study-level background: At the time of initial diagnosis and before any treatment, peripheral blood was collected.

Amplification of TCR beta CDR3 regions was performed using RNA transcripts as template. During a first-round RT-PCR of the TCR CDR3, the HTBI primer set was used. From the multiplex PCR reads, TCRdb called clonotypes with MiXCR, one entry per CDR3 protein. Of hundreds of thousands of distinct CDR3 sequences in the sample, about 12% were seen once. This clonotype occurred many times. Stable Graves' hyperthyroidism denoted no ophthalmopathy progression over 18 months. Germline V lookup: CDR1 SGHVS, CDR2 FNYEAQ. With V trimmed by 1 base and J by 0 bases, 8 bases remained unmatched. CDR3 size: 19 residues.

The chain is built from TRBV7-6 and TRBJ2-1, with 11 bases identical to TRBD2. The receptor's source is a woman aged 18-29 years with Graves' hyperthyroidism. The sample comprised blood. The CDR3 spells CASSLVGSGGASSYNEQFF. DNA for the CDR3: TGTGCCAGCAGCTTAGTAGGTAGCGGGGGGGCTAGCTCCTACAATGAGCAGTTCTTC. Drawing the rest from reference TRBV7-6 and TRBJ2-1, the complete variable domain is GAGVSQSPRYKVTKRGQDVALRCDPISGHVSLYWYRQALGQGPEFLTYFNYEAQQDKSGLPNDRFSAERPEGSISTLTIQRTEQRDSAMYRCASSLVGSGGASSYNEQFFGPGTRLTVL.